The source of this T cell receptor beta chain is a study of shared clonotypes between healthy human individuals. Study in general: There were three CD4 naive, three CD4 memory, two CD8 naive and one CD8 memory plates per donor.

Generated by immunoSEQ multiplex PCR, the TCRdb table keeps only in-frame clones and is missing some. Counted here are 2 million to 3 million clones, 93% occurring once; the ten biggest clones make up 0.36%. Trimming cost V 7 bases and J 10 bases; bases outside gene matches: 19. This CDR3 is 16 amino acids long. Looked up from germline, CDR1 is SQVTM and CDR2 is ANQGSEA. Splitting the CD4+ cells yielded a CD45RA+ naive subset and a CD45RA-negative memory subset. The genes are TRBV29-1 and TRBJ2-1, with 10 bases fitting TRBD2. The clonotype was recovered from a man aged 18 to 29 in good health. Some clones in this sample may be carry-over from other donors' samples. The sample consisted of naive CD4+ T cells from PBMCs. Subset reported: CD45RA+ positively selected. The DNA of the CDR3 is TGCAGCGCTACGCCACATTTCCTAGCGGGAGTAGGGGAGCAGTTCTTC. Its protein product is CSATPHFLAGVGEQFF.